These 26 T cell receptor beta chains were sequenced from one sample in a study of cytomegalovirus exposure and HLA in healthy donors. Researchers ran the PCR with 60 Vbeta and 13 Jbeta primers. The assay was immunoSEQ multiplex PCR, and TCRdb's table has in-frame clones only and misses some. The data hold roughly 56,000 clones, with over 70% observed a single time. The specimen sequenced was PBMCs. Receptors were obtained from a man aged 50-59 years in good health and CMV-seropositive.

This chain joins TRBV11-2 and TRBJ2-5, with D maybe TRBD2 (7 bases). The better agreement between TRBJ2-7 and the DNA end casts doubt on the J call. The CDR3 loop spans 17 amino acids. Germline lookup yields CDR1 SGHAT and CDR2 FQNNGV. In DNA, the CDR3 is TGTGCCAGCAGCTTAGTTTGGGGCGGGGGCAGCTCCTACGAGCAGTACTTC. Translating gives CASSLVWGGGSSYEQYF.

This chain connects TRBV4-3 to TRBJ2-1, with D unclear. Trimming took off 3 bases at V and 4 bases at J, with 7 bases between the two ends. The CDR3 loop spans 13 amino acids. The germline V gene has CDR1 LGHNA and CDR2 YSLEER. The CDR3 coding sequence is TGCGCCAGCAGCCAGCGACAATACAATGAGCAGTTCTTC. It is translated as CASSQRQYNEQFF.

Regarding this clone: Germline is not matched at one junction end, which may reflect a read error. The chain recombines TRBV6-6 with TRBJ1-5; TRBD1 matches 7 bases. CDR3 size: 12 residues. The germline CDR1 and CDR2 sequences are MNHNY and SVGAGI (reference sequence). The CDR3 DNA follows: TGCGCACAGGGGATAAGCAATCAGCCCCAGCATTTT. It specifies CAQGISNQPQHF.

This clone appeared a few times. The J gene is TRBJ2-1, the V gene TRBV7-9; 10 positions agree with TRBD2. J gave up 7 bases and V 6 bases, and 12 bases lay outside the gene matches. The CDR3 is made up of 16 amino acids. CDR1 and CDR2 (germline): SEHNR, FQNEAQ (reference sequence). The CDR3 here is CASSFVPGLAMNEQFF. CDR3 bases: TGTGCCAGCAGTTTCGTCCCGGGACTAGCGATGAATGAGCAGTTCTTC.

This chain connects TRBV7-2 to TRBJ2-7; 7 positions match TRBD1. The CDR3 consists of 14 residues. Germline V gene lookup returns CDR1 SGHTA and CDR2 FQGNSA. J lost 3 bases, V lost 5 bases, and 7 bases had no gene match. CDR3 loop: CASSPHRQGYEQYF. In DNA, the CDR3 is TGTGCCAGCAGCCCTCATAGACAGGGCTACGAGCAGTACTTC.

This clone was observed once. This sequence joins TRBV4-1 and TRBJ1-6; the match to TRBD1 covers 12 bases. The CDR3 is made up of 17 amino acids. From germline, CDR1 is MGHRA and CDR2 YSYEKL. With 4 bases clipped from V and 9 bases from J, the junction kept 10 bases outside the gene matches. This CDR3 is CASSPKGGTGGFSPLHF. The DNA of the CDR3 is TGCGCCAGCAGCCCGAAAGGGGGGACAGGGGGCTTTTCACCCCTCCACTTT.

The rearrangement joins TRBV5-4 to TRBJ1-2, with TRBD1 matching 7 bases. The CDR3 has 15 residues. V was pared by 0 bases and J by 0 bases, with 2 bases of the junction left unmatched. Germline V gene lookup returns CDR1 SGHNT and CDR2 YYREEE (reference sequence). CDR3 amino acids: CASSLGDRSNYGYTF. The CDR3 region has the DNA TGTGCCAGCAGCTTGGGGGACAGATCTAACTATGGCTACACCTTC. The whole variable domain, filled in from reference TRBV5-4 and TRBJ1-2, reads ETGVTQSPTHLIKTRGQQVTLRCSSQSGHNTVSWYQQALGQGPQFIFQYYREEENGRGNFPPRFSGLQFPNYSSELNVNALELDDSALYLCASSLGDRSNYGYTFGSGTRLTVV.

The CDR3 loop is CASSAGSSFYEQYF. CDR3 DNA sequence: TGTGCCAGCAGCGCAGGGTCAAGCTTCTACGAGCAGTACTTC. The rearrangement uses TRBV7-6 and TRBJ2-7; D possibly corresponds to TRBD1 (5 bases). Germline CDR1 SGHVS, CDR2 FNYEAQ. This CDR3 region has 14 residues. Trimming stripped 5 bases from V and 3 bases from J, with 14 bases between.

This chain joins TRBV6-1 and TRBJ2-7; the D gene is possibly TRBD1 (7 bases). The CDR3 spans 13 residues. Looked up from germline, CDR1 is MNHNS and CDR2 is SASEGT. Trimming shortened V by 6 bases and J by 1 base, and 10 bases separated the two germline ends. The CDR3: CASSRGASYEQYF. Here the CDR3 DNA reads TGTGCCAGCAGCAGGGGGGCTTCCTACGAGCAGTACTTC.

This chain connects TRBV6-4 to TRBJ2-5; 9 bases match TRBD1. In germline, CDR1 is MRHNA, CDR2 SNTAGT. There are 13 residues in the CDR3. Trimming cost V 2 bases and J 7 bases; bases outside gene matches: 2. The CDR3 here is CASSDTGGGTQYF. CDR3 bases: TGTGCCAGCAGTGACACAGGGGGCGGGACCCAGTACTTC.

Worth noting for this clone: A junction boundary mismatches the germline segment, possibly from a read error. CDR3 DNA sequence: TGTTCCAGCAGCCCCGGGTTCAGAGAGCAGTTCTTC. Amino acids: CSSSPGFREQFF. The rearrangement joins TRBV7-9 to TRBJ2-1; unclear D gene. The CDR3 has 12 residues. In germline, CDR1 is SEHNR, CDR2 FQNEAQ (reference sequence).

J is TRBJ1-1 and V is TRBV2; 7 bases line up with TRBD1. The CDR3 totals 14 residues. The V gene end was trimmed by 7 bases and the J gene end by 7 bases; junction bases not matched to a gene: 12. The V gene's germline CDR1 is SNHLY and CDR2 FYNNEI. CDR3 bases: TGTGCCAGCACTACCCAGGGGGGAATTAGTGAAGCTTTCTTT. It translates to CASTTQGGISEAFF.

The V and J genes are TRBV18 and TRBJ2-3, with D possibly TRBD1 on 5 matching bases. The CDR3 has 16 amino acids. The germline CDR1 and CDR2 sequences are KGHSH and LQKENI. Trimming cost V 6 bases and J 0 bases, with 16 bases left between them. The CDR3 DNA reads as TGTGCCAGCTCCCCCCTCAAGACAGCTAGCACAGATACGCAGTATTTT. Encoded protein: CASSPLKTASTDTQYF.

The table lists this clone with a few counts. The chain joins TRBV9 to TRBJ2-7, with D unresolved. V gave up 3 bases and J gave up 0 bases, with 10 bases separating them. CDR1 is SGDLS and CDR2 is YYNGEE in the germline V gene. The CDR3 has 14 amino acids. Written as DNA, the CDR3 is TGTGCCAGCAGCGAGAGCCCCCTCTCCTACGAGCAGTACTTC. This codes for CASSESPLSYEQYF.

V gene TRBV19 combines with J gene TRBJ2-7; 12 bases align to TRBD1. Germline V gene sequence: CDR1 LNHDA, CDR2 SQIVND (reference sequence). This CDR3 has 18 residues. J was trimmed by 2 bases and V by 3 bases; bases with no gene match: 11. CDR3 sequence: CASSIRGQGARMTYEQYF. CDR3 coding DNA: TGTGCCAGTAGTATCCGGGGACAGGGGGCGAGGATGACCTACGAGCAGTACTTC.

The chain uses TRBV19 and TRBJ2-7, with 10 bases lining up with TRBD1. This CDR3 has 14 residues. After removal of 4 bases from V and 0 bases from J, the junction contained 0 bases not matched to a gene. The germline CDR1 and CDR2 sequences are LNHDA and SQIVND (reference sequence). CDR3 loop: CASSRQGASYEQYF. DNA of the CDR3: TGTGCCAGTAGTAGACAGGGGGCCTCCTACGAGCAGTACTTC.

On this clone: The sample contains more than one DNA sequence encoding this CDR3. This chain joins TRBV9 and TRBJ1-6; TRBD1 matches at 7 bases. The CDR3 spans 14 residues. CDR1 is SGDLS and CDR2 is YYNGEE in the germline V gene. The V gene end was trimmed by 1 base and the J gene end by 8 bases; junction bases not matched to a gene: 3. CDR3 region: CASSVRGRDSPLHF. For the CDR3, the DNA is TGTGCCAGCAGCGTAAGGGGGCGCGATTCACCCCTCCACTTT.

This chain links TRBV5-4 with TRBJ1-2; 9 nucleotides line up with TRBD1. Trimming took 5 bases from V and 1 from J; bases not matched to a gene: 6. Germline V CDR1 and CDR2: SGHNT, YYREEE (reference sequence). The CDR3 covers 15 residues. The CDR3 coding sequence is TGTGCCAGCAGTCAGGACAGGGGTGGTAACTATGGCTACACCTTC. Translation gives CASSQDRGGNYGYTF.

V and J are TRBV12-2 and TRBJ2-3; the DNA was not used to check the table's D call, TRBD2. TRBV12-2 is flagged as a pseudogene. The CDR3 covers 21 residues. CDR3 region: CASRLVVCGGTSVSGTDTQYF. CDR3 nucleotides: TGTGCAAGTCGCTTAGTGGTCTGTGGTGGGACTAGCGTTTCTGGCACAGATACGCAGTATTTT.

The chain recombines TRBV4-2 with TRBJ2-1; D is unclear. V lost 3 bases and J lost 0, with 15 bases in between. Per the germline V gene, CDR1 is LGHNA and CDR2 is YNFKEQ. The CDR3 sequence is 17 residues long. CDR3 in amino acids: CASSQGLADRSYNEQFF. The CDR3 DNA follows: TGTGCCAGCAGCCAGGGCTTGGCCGATCGCTCCTACAATGAGCAGTTCTTC.

The V call is TRBV7-8, the J call TRBJ1-1; D is undetermined. V was trimmed by 1 base and J by 0 bases, leaving 9 bases between them. Germline assignment: CDR1 SGHVS and CDR2 FQNEAQ. This CDR3 spans 15 amino acids. The CDR3 sequence: CASSLVETMNTEAFF. DNA of the CDR3: TGTGCCAGCAGCTTAGTCGAGACAATGAACACTGAAGCTTTCTTT. The variable domain in full, completed from reference TRBV7-8 and TRBJ1-1, reads GAGVSQSPRYKVAKRGQDVALRCDPISGHVSLFWYQQALGQGPEFLTYFQNEAQLDKSGLPSDRFFAERPEGSVSTLKIQRTQQEDSAVYLCASSLVETMNTEAFFGQGTRLTVV.

This chain joins TRBV4-3 and TRBJ2-5; 9 bases are shared with TRBD2. V dropped 0 bases and J dropped 5; count of bases not matched to a gene: 7. In germline, CDR1 is LGHNA, CDR2 YSLEER. This CDR3 has 16 amino acids. As DNA, the CDR3 is TGCGCCAGCAGCCAAGACGGCGGGGGGGCGAGGGAGACCCAGTACTTC. This encodes CASSQDGGGARETQYF.

This clone was seen ten or more times. In DNA form, the CDR3 reads TGCAGCGTTCACAGGGGGCGCATGTTGGAGCTGTTTTTT. Protein product: CSVHRGRMLELFF. The chain uses TRBV29-1 and TRBJ2-2, with TRBD1 identical over 9 bases. The CDR3 has 13 amino acids. Germline V lookup: CDR1 SQVTM, CDR2 ANQGSEA. J was trimmed by 10 bases and V by 5 bases; bases with no gene match: 8.

The chain links TRBV7-9 to TRBJ2-3; the D gene is possibly TRBD2 (6 bases). V lost 1 base and J 2 bases, leaving 16 bases between the germline ends. CDR3 length equals 17 residues. Germline V gives CDR1 SEHNR, CDR2 FQNEAQ (reference sequence). This CDR3 is CASSLGGLATPTDTQYF. Here the CDR3 DNA reads TGTGCCAGCAGCTTAGGGGGTCTAGCGACCCCCACAGATACGCAGTATTTT.

V is TRBV9 and J is TRBJ2-1; 10 nucleotides line up with TRBD2. J gave up 1 base and V 4 bases, and 5 bases lay outside the gene matches. CDR3 length: 16 amino acids. Germline CDR1 is SGDLS and CDR2 is YYNGEE. The CDR3 spells CASSLGLASSYNEQFF. The CDR3, as DNA: TGTGCCAGCAGCTTGGGACTAGCGTCATCCTACAATGAGCAGTTCTTC.

The gene calls are TRBV5-5 and TRBJ1-6; D call uncertain. Trimming left V 6 bases short and J 0 bases short, with 13 bases between. The CDR3 has 16 amino acids. Germline V gene sequence: CDR1 SGHKS, CDR2 YYEKEE (reference sequence). CDR3 loop: CASTPRGSSYNSPLHF. The CDR3 nucleotides read TGTGCCAGCACCCCCCGGGGAAGCTCCTATAATTCACCCCTCCACTTT.